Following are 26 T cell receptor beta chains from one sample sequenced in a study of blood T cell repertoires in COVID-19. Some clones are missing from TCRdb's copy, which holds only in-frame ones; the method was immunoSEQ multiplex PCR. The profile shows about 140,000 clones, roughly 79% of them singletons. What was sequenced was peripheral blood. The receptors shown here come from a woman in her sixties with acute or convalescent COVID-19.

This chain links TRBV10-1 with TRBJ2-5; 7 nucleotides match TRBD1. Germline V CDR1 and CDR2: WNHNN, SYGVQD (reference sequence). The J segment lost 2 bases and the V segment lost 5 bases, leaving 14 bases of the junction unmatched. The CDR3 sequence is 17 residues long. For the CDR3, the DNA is TGCGCCAGCAGTCCGGACCTAAGGGACAGAAGACAAGAGACCCAGTACTTC. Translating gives CASSPDLRDRRQETQYF.

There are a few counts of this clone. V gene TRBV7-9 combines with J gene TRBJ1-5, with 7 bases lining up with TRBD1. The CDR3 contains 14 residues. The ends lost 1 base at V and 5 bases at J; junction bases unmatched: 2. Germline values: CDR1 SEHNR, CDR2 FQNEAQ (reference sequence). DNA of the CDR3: TGTGCCAGCAGCTTAGACAGGGGCTATCAGCCCCAGCATTTT. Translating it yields CASSLDRGYQPQHF.

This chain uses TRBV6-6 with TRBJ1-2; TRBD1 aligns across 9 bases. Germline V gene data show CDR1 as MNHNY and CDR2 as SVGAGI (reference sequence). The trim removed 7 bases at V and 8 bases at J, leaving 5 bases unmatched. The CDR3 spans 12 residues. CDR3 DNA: TGTGCCAGCAAAACAGGGGGCTGGGGCTACACCTTC. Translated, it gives CASKTGGWGYTF.

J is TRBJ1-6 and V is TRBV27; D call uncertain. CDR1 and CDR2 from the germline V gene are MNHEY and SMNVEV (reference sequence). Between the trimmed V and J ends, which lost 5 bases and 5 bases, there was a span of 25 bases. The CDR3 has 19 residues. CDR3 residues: CASSIRGPGLLKDNSPLHF. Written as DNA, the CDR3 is TGTGCCAGCAGTATTAGAGGGCCAGGCCTCCTCAAAGATAATTCACCCCTCCACTTT.

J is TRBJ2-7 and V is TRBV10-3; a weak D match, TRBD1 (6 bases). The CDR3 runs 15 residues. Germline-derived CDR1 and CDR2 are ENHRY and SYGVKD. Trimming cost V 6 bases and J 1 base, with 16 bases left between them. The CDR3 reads CAISEFGQPSYEQYF. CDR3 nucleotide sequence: TGTGCCATCAGCGAATTCGGACAGCCATCCTACGAGCAGTACTTC.

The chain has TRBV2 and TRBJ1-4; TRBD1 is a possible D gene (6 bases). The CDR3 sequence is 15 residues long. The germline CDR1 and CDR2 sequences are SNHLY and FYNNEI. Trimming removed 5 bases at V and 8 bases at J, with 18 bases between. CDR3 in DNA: TGTGCCAGCAGTTGGGGGATTGGACAGACGGAAAAACTGTTTTTT. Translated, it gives CASSWGIGQTEKLFF.

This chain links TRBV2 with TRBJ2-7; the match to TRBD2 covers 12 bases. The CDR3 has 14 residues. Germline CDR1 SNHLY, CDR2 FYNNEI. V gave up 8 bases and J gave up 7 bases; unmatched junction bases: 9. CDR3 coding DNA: TGTGCCAGCCAGGCGGGACTAGCGGGTGGGGAGCAGTACTTC. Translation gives CASQAGLAGGEQYF. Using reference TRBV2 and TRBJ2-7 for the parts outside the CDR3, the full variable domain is EPEVTQTPSHQVTQMGQEVILRCVPISNHLYFYWYRQILGQKVEFLVSFYNNEISEKSEIFDDQFSVERPDGSNFTLKIRSTKLEDSAMYFCASQAGLAGGEQYFGPGTRLTVT.

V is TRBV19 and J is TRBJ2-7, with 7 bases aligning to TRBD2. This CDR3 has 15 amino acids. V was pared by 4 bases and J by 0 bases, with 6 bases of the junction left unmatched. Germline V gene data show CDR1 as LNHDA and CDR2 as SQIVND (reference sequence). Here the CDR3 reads CASSTLRGGSYEQYF. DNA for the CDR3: TGTGCCAGTAGTACTCTCCGCGGGGGCTCCTACGAGCAGTACTTC.

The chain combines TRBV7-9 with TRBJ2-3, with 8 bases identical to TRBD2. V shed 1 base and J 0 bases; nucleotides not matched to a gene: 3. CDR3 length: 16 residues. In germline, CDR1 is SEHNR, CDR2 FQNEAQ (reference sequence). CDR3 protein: CASSLVVAGSTDTQYF. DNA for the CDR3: TGTGCCAGCAGCTTAGTCGTAGCGGGGAGCACAGATACGCAGTATTTT. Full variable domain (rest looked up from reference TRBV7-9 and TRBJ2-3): DTGVSQNPRHKITKRGQNVTFRCDPISEHNRLYWYRQTLGQGPEFLTYFQNEAQLEKSRLLSDRFSAERPKGSFSTLEIQRTEQGDSAMYLCASSLVVAGSTDTQYFGPGTRLTVL.

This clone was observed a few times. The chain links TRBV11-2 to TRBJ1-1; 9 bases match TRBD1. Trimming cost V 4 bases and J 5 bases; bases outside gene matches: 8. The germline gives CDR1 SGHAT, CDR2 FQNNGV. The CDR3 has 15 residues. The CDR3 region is CASSSRTGDLTEAFF. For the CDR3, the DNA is TGTGCCAGCAGCTCACGGACAGGGGATTTAACTGAAGCTTTCTTT.

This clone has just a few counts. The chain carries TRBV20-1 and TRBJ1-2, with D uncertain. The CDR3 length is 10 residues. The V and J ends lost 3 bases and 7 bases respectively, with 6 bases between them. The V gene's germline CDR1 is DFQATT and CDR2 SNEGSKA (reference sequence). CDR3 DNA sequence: TGCAGTGCTAGGAATAGTGGCTACACCTTC. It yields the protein CSARNSGYTF.

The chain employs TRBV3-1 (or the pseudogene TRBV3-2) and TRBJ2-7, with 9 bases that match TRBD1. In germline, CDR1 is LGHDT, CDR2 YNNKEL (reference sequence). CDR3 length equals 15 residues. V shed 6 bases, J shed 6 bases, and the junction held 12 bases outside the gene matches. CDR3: CASSRVGTGSGEQYF. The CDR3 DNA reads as TGTGCCAGCAGTCGCGTGGGGACAGGGTCTGGCGAGCAGTACTTC.

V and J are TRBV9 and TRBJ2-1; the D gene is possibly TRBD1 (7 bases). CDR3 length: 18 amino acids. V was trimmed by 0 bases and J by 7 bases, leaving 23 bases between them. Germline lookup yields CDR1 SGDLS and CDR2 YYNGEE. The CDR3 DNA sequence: TGTGCCAGCAGCGTAGCTAGTTCAGGACAGGCGGGGAGGAATGAGCAGTTCTTC. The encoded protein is CASSVASSGQAGRNEQFF.

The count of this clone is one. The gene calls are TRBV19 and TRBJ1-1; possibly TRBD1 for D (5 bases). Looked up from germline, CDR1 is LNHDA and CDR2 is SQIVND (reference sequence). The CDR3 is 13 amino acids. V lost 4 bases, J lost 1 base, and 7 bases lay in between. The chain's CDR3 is CASSRGENTEAFF. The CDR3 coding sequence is TGTGCCAGTAGTAGGGGGGAGAACACTGAAGCTTTCTTT.

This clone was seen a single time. As DNA, the CDR3 is TGTGCCTGGACCCAAAAAGACTGGGGGCGGGAGAGGCAGTTCTTC. This codes for CAWTQKDWGRERQFF. The chain joins TRBV30 to TRBJ2-1, with a possible D match to TRBD2 (7 bases). Trimming cost V 4 bases and J 12 bases, with 25 bases left between them. The CDR3 sequence is 15 residues long. Germline V gene lookup returns CDR1 GTSNPN and CDR2 SVGIG (reference sequence).

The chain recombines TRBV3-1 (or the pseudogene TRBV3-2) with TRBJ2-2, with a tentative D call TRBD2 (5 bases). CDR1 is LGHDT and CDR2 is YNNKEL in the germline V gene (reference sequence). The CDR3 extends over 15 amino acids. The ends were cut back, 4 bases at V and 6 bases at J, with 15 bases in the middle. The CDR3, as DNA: TGTGCCAGCAGCCGACGGGGTTTAGAAGCCGGGGAGCTGTTTTTT. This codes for CASSRRGLEAGELFF.

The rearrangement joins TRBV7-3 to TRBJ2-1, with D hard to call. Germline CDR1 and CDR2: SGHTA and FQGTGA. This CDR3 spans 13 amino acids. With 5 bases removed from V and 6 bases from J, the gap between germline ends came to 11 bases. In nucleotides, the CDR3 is TGTGCCAGCAGCCCCTCCAGAGGCAATGAGCAGTTCTTC. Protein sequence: CASSPSRGNEQFF.

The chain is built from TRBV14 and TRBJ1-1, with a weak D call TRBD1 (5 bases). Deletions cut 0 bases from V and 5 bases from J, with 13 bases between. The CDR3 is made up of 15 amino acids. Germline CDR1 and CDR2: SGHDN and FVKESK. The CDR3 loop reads CASSQDRGRQTEAFF. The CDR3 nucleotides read TGTGCCAGCAGCCAAGATAGGGGTAGACAAACTGAAGCTTTCTTT.

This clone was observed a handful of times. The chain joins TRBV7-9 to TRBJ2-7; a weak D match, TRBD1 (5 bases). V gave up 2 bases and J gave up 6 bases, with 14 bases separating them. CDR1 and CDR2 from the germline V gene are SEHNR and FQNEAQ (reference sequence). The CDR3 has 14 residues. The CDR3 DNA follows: TGTGCCAGCAGCTTAACAGGTAGTATGGCCGAGCAGTACTTC. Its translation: CASSLTGSMAEQYF.

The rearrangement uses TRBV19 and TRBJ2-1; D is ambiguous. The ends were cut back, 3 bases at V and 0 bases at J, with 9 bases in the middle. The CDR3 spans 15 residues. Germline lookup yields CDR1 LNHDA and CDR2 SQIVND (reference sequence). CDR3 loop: CASSISLSSYNEQFF. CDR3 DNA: TGTGCCAGTAGTATTTCCCTGAGCTCCTACAATGAGCAGTTCTTC.

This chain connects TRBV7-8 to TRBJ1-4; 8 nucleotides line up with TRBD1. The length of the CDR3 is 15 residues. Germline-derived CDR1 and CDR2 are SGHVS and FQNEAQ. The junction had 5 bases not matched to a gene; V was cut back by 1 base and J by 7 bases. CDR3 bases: TGTGCCAGCAGCTTAGAGGGCAGGGGGCGTGAAAAACTGTTTTTT. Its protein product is CASSLEGRGREKLFF.

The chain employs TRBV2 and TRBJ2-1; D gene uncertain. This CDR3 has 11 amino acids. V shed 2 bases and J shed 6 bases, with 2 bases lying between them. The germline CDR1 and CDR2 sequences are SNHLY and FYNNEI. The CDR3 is CASSELNEQFF. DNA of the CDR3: TGTGCCAGCAGTGAACTCAATGAGCAGTTCTTC.

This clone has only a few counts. The DNA for the CDR3 is TGTGCCAGTAGTAAGACACAGGGGCTCAGAGGGGAGACCCAGTACTTC. Its translation is CASSKTQGLRGETQYF. The V and J genes are TRBV19 and TRBJ2-5, with 7 bases lining up with TRBD1. The V gene end was trimmed by 4 bases and the J gene end by 5 bases; junction bases not matched to a gene: 13. This CDR3 has 16 residues. Germline V gene sequence: CDR1 LNHDA, CDR2 SQIVND (reference sequence).

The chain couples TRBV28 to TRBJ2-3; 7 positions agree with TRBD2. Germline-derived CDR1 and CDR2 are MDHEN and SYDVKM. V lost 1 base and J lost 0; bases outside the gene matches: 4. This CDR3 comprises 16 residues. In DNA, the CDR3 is TGTGCCAGCAGTTTATCGACTAGCCCAAGCACAGATACGCAGTATTTT. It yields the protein CASSLSTSPSTDTQYF.

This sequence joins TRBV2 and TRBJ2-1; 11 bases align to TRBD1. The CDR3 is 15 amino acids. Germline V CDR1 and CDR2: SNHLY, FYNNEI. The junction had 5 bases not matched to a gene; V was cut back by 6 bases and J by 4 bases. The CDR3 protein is CASRQGQGGYNEQFF. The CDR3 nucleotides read TGTGCCAGCAGGCAGGGACAGGGGGGATACAATGAGCAGTTCTTC. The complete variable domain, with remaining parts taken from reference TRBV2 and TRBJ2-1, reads EPEVTQTPSHQVTQMGQEVILRCVPISNHLYFYWYRQILGQKVEFLVSFYNNEISEKSEIFDDQFSVERPDGSNFTLKIRSTKLEDSAMYFCASRQGQGGYNEQFFGPGTRLTVL.

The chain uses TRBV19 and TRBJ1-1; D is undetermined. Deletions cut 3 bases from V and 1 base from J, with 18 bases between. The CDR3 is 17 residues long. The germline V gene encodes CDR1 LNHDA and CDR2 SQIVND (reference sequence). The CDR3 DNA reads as TGTGCCAGTAGTATCCTTGGACCTGGTGGAGGGAACACTGAAGCTTTCTTT. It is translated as CASSILGPGGGNTEAFF.